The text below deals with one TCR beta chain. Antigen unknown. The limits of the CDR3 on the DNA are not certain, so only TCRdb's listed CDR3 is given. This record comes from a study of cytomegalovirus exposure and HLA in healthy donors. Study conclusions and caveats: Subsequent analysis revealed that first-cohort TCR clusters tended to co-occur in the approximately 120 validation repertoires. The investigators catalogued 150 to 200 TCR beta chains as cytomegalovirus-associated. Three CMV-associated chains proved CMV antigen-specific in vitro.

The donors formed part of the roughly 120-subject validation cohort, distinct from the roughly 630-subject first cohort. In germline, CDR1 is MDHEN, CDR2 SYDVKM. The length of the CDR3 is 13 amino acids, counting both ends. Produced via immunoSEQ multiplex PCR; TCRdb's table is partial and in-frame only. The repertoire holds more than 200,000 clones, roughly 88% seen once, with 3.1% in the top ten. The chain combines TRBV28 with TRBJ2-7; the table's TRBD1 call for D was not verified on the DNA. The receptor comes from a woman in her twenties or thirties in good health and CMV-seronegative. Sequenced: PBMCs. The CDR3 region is CASSSSDRGHQYF.